These 20 T cell receptor beta chains were sequenced from one sample in a study of T cells after somatic rescue of genetic block. TCRdb's table, derived via immunoSEQ multiplex PCR, lists solely in-frame clones and lacks some. The repertoire holds tens of thousands of clones, with around 92% as singletons. Sequenced input: peripheral blood mononuclear cells (PBMCs). These receptor sequences come from a man aged 35-49 years.

This chain connects TRBV5-1 to TRBJ2-6; possible D gene TRBD1, 5 bases. Trimming pared 2 bases from V and 2 bases from J, leaving 11 bases between. Per germline, CDR1 SGHRS and CDR2 YFSETQ. This CDR3 comprises 16 residues. The CDR3 is CASSFEGVAGANVLTF. The CDR3, as DNA: TGCGCCAGCAGCTTCGAAGGGGTGGCTGGGGCCAACGTCCTGACTTTC.

In its sample, this clone was seen once. CDR3 residues: CAISERRTEDNSPLHF. CDR3 bases: TGTGCCATCAGTGAGCGCAGGACAGAAGATAATTCACCCCTCCACTTT. The V gene is TRBV10-3, the J gene TRBJ1-6; D is possibly TRBD1 (6 bases). Deletions cut 2 bases from V and 5 bases from J, with 13 bases between. Germline CDR1 and CDR2: ENHRY and SYGVKD. CDR3 size: 16 residues.

This chain uses TRBV7-2 with TRBJ2-1; TRBD1 agrees at 9 bases. The germline CDR1 and CDR2 sequences are SGHTA and FQGNSA. CDR3 length equals 11 residues. V shed 3 bases, J shed 15 bases, and the junction held 3 bases outside the gene matches. CDR3: CASSLGQGRFF. The CDR3 DNA follows: TGTGCCAGCAGCTTGGGACAGGGAAGGTTCTTC.

The chain combines TRBV2 with TRBJ2-2; 8 nucleotides line up with TRBD2. Germline CDR1 is SNHLY and CDR2 is FYNNEI. The V and J ends lost 3 bases and 6 bases, in that order; junction bases with no gene match: 6. The CDR3 totals 15 residues. The CDR3 loop reads CASSDGGRRAGELFF. Written as DNA, the CDR3 is TGTGCCAGCAGTGACGGCGGGAGGAGGGCCGGGGAGCTGTTTTTT.

The CDR3 sequence: CASSSRSRNIQYF. The CDR3 bases are TGTGCCAGCAGCTCCCGTTCTAGAAACATTCAGTACTTC. The chain couples TRBV5-4 to TRBJ2-4; D is unresolved. The germline gives CDR1 SGHNT, CDR2 YYREEE (reference sequence). The CDR3 consists of 13 residues. Trimming removed 3 bases at V and 6 bases at J, with 10 bases between.

The chain recombines TRBV10-1 with TRBJ1-6; maybe TRBD1 (5 bases). This CDR3 region has 12 residues. CDR1 WNHNN and CDR2 SYGVQD come from the germline V gene (reference sequence). Trimming removed 3 bases from V and 12 bases from J, with 9 bases in between. CDR3 bases: TGCGCCAGCAGTGAATGGGGGGGACCCCTCCACTTT. This gives the protein CASSEWGGPLHF.

V gene TRBV7-2 combines with J gene TRBJ1-4; D gene ambiguous. This CDR3 is built from 16 residues. Deletions cut 5 bases from V and 0 bases from J, with 13 bases between. Germline V lookup: CDR1 SGHTA, CDR2 FQGNSA. In nucleotides, the CDR3 is TGTGCCAGCAGCCACCACGCACCAGCAACTAATGAAAAACTGTTTTTT. Protein: CASSHHAPATNEKLFF.

The chain carries TRBV11-3 and TRBJ2-7; 10 nucleotides align to TRBD1. The CDR3 contains 17 residues. From germline, CDR1 is SGHNT and CDR2 YENEEA. V dropped 5 bases and J dropped 3; count of bases not matched to a gene: 13. The CDR3 region has the DNA TGTGCCAGCAGCACCCCGGGACAGGGGATCGGGGTCTACGAGCAGTACTTC. This codes for CASSTPGQGIGVYEQYF.

The chain employs TRBV5-4 and TRBJ2-7, with D tentatively TRBD1 (6 bases). Germline V CDR1 and CDR2: SGHNT, YYREEE (reference sequence). The germline V and J ends were trimmed by 2 bases and 7 bases, with 13 bases remaining between them. The CDR3 runs to 13 residues. The CDR3 DNA is TGTGCCAGCAGCTTAACAGGGAAGGGGGAGCAGTACTTC. Translated, it gives CASSLTGKGEQYF.

The chain employs TRBV15 and TRBJ1-1; weak D call: TRBD1 (5 bases). The germline CDR1 and CDR2 sequences are LNHNV and YYDKDF (reference sequence). V shed 2 bases and J shed 4 bases, with 17 bases lying between them. This CDR3 contains 16 residues. The CDR3 here is CATSRLWGLSATEAFF. As DNA, the CDR3 is TGTGCCACCAGCAGACTCTGGGGACTGTCGGCCACTGAAGCTTTCTTT.

This chain uses TRBV5-1 with TRBJ1-2; D not resolved. This CDR3 comprises 13 residues. The germline V and J ends were trimmed by 5 bases and 2 bases, with 10 bases remaining between them. Looked up from germline, CDR1 is SGHRS and CDR2 is YFSETQ. CDR3 loop: CASRLDGNYGYTF. CDR3 nucleotides: TGCGCCAGCAGATTAGACGGGAACTATGGCTACACCTTC.

The rearrangement uses TRBV5-1 and TRBJ2-3; D is unresolved. The V end lost 1 base, the J end lost 5 bases, and 8 bases lay between the germline ends. CDR3 size: 13 residues. Germline V gives CDR1 SGHRS, CDR2 YFSETQ. Here the CDR3 reads CASSLRSGDTQYF. The CDR3 region has the DNA TGCGCCAGCAGCTTGAGGTCGGGAGATACGCAGTATTTT. Complete variable domain (other parts from reference TRBV5-1 and TRBJ2-3): KAGVTQTPRYLIKTRGQQVTLSCSPISGHRSVSWYQQTPGQGLQFLFEYFSETQRNKGNFPGRFSGRQFSNSRSEMNVSTLELGDSALYLCASSLRSGDTQYFGPGTRLTVL.

V gene TRBV2 combines with J gene TRBJ1-4, with 8 bases aligning to TRBD1. The junction had 6 bases not matched to a gene; V was cut back by 9 bases and J by 3 bases. Germline CDR1 is SNHLY and CDR2 is FYNNEI. The CDR3 has 14 amino acids. The CDR3 region is CASRQGFSNEKLFF. CDR3 bases: TGTGCCAGTCGACAGGGGTTCTCTAATGAAAAACTGTTTTTT.

CDR3 region: CASSAGGYNSPLHF. In nucleotides, the CDR3 is TGTGCCAGTTCGGCAGGGGGTTATAATTCACCCCTCCACTTT. This chain links TRBV19 with TRBJ1-6, with 7 bases aligning to TRBD1. Germline CDR1 is LNHDA and CDR2 is SQIVND (reference sequence). The CDR3 consists of 14 residues. The V segment lost 8 bases and the J segment 4 bases; nucleotides outside the gene matches: 5.

The chain has TRBV6-1 and TRBJ1-6, with D uncertain. V was pared by 7 bases and J by 8 bases, with 9 bases between. This CDR3 spans 12 amino acids. The germline CDR1 and CDR2 sequences are MNHNS and SASEGT. As DNA, the CDR3 is TGTGCCAGCACAACCGAACATTCACCCCTCCACTTT. Translation gives CASTTEHSPLHF.

The chain joins TRBV27 to TRBJ1-6; D ambiguous. The CDR3 has 15 residues. Trimming stripped 2 bases from V and 8 bases from J, with 13 bases between. CDR1 MNHEY and CDR2 SMNVEV come from the germline V gene (reference sequence). The CDR3, as DNA: TGTGCCAGCAGTTTAGGGAGTAGTACCCATTCACCCCTCCACTTT. Translated, it gives CASSLGSSTHSPLHF.

CDR3 DNA: TGTGCCAGCGTAGGGAACGGGAGACTAGATGAGCAGTTCTTC. This translates into CASVGNGRLDEQFF. V and J are TRBV28 and TRBJ2-1; weak D call: TRBD2 (6 bases). Germline CDR1 is MDHEN and CDR2 is SYDVKM. The CDR3 totals 14 residues. Trimming cost V 8 bases and J 8 bases, with 19 bases left between them.

This sequence joins TRBV6-5 and TRBJ1-4, with 7 positions matching TRBD1. Germline V gene data show CDR1 as MNHEY and CDR2 as SVGAGI. Unmatched junction bases numbered 8, after V lost 5 bases and J lost 5 bases. This CDR3 has 15 amino acids. CDR3 protein: CASSKDRATNEKLFF. The CDR3 nucleotides read TGTGCCAGCAGTAAAGACAGGGCGACCAATGAAAAACTGTTTTTT.

Turning to this clone: Within the sample, other DNA sequences also encode this same CDR3. The chain recombines TRBV4-1 with TRBJ2-5; D is unresolved. This CDR3 spans 13 amino acids. Germline V gene sequence: CDR1 MGHRA, CDR2 YSYEKL. V gave up 3 bases and J gave up 1 base, with 6 bases separating them. CDR3 in amino acids: CASSHPVQETQYF. DNA for the CDR3: TGCGCCAGCAGCCATCCGGTCCAAGAGACCCAGTACTTC.

The chain uses TRBV6-5 and TRBJ2-3; D call uncertain. V gave up 5 bases and J gave up 2 bases, with 8 bases separating them. The CDR3 consists of 13 residues. Per germline, CDR1 MNHEY and CDR2 SVGAGI. The CDR3 protein is CASSRRATDTQYF. For the CDR3, the DNA is TGTGCCAGCAGTCGCCGGGCCACAGATACGCAGTATTTT.